Listed here is a single TCR beta chain. The antigen remains undetermined. With 7 bases removed from V and 1 base from J, the gap between germline ends came to 13 bases. The germline V gene encodes CDR1 LNHDA and CDR2 SQIVND (reference sequence). This CDR3 has 15 amino acids. The PCR had 60 Vbeta and 13 Jbeta primers. Measured with immunoSEQ multiplex PCR; TCRdb has only the in-frame clones, and not every one. The table shows approximately 160,000 clones, with 84% occurring only once. The data stem from a study of cytomegalovirus exposure and HLA in healthy donors. Findings and limits, study-wide: Among TCR beta chains, those listed as cytomegalovirus-associated numbered around 160. Versus the roughly 670-donor mean, an Asian-associated ancestry cluster reportedly showed fewer N-insertions in a later analysis.

The specimen sequenced was PBMCs. This TCR was recovered from a man between 18 and 29 years old in good health and CMV-seronegative. This chain links TRBV19 with TRBJ2-2; TRBD1 might be the D (5 bases). The CDR3 region has the DNA TGTGCCAGTACCTCCCAGGGCCGGAACACCGGGGAGCTGTTTTTT. As protein: CASTSQGRNTGELFF.